This TCR beta chain was profiled in a study of shared clonotypes between healthy human individuals. After removal of 0 bases from V and 4 bases from J, the junction contained 9 bases not matched to a gene. CDR1 and CDR2 from the germline V gene are MNHNY and SVGAGI (reference sequence). The CDR3 sequence is 16 residues long. Genomic DNA (from each subset) was split evenly across several immunoSEQ plates. Here immunoSEQ multiplex PCR was the method, and the copy in TCRdb shows in-frame clones only, minus some. The table has roughly 2 million clones, around 95% seen once; the top ten hold approximately 0.13%. A CD45RA+ naive subset and a CD45RA-negative memory subset were split from CD4+ cells.

The sample taken for sequencing was naive CD4+ T cells sorted from blood. Documented subset: CD45RA+ positively selected. The V gene is TRBV6-6, the J gene TRBJ2-7; 7 bases agree with TRBD2. This TCR was sampled from a man between 18 and 29 years old in good health. The CDR3 loop is CASSYSMAGVGYEQYF. CDR3 DNA sequence: TGTGCCAGCAGTTACTCAATGGCGGGAGTAGGGTACGAGCAGTACTTC.